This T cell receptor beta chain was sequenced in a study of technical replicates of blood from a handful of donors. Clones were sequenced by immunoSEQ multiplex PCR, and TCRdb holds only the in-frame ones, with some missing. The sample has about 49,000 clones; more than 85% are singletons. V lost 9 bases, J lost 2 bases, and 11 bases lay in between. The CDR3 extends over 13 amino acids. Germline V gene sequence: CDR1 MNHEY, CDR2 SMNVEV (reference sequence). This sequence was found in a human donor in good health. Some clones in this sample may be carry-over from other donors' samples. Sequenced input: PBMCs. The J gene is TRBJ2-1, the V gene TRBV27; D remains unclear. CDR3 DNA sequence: TGTGCCAGTTCGGGTGGCGCCTACAATGAGCAGTTCTTC. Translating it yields CASSGGAYNEQFF.